This T cell receptor beta chain was identified in a study of control samples from healthy donors and cancer patients. Sequencing used immunoSEQ multiplex PCR; TCRdb keeps in-frame clones, though not all of them. Among about 180,000 clones listed, around nine tenths were seen once. Germline loops: CDR1 SGHKS, CDR2 YYEKEE (reference sequence). The CDR3 spans 18 residues. V shed 0 bases and J 0 bases; nucleotides not matched to a gene: 9. The J gene is TRBJ2-7, the V gene TRBV5-5, with 10 nucleotides matching TRBD1. The receptor comes from a man aged 25 to 45 in good health. The sample consisted of blood. CDR3 sequence reads: CASSLGLTTGGISYEQYF. The CDR3 DNA reads TGTGCCAGCAGCTTGGGACTGACGACAGGGGGCATCTCCTACGAGCAGTACTTC.